The T cell receptor (beta chain) under discussion was sequenced for a study of blood T cell repertoires in COVID-19. This clone was recorded only once. V was trimmed by 3 bases and J by 0 bases, leaving 11 bases between them. The CDR3 has 16 amino acids. CDR1 LNHDA and CDR2 SQIVND come from the germline V gene (reference sequence). Authors' analysis steps: Reference gene primer amplification gave estimated nucleated cell counts. The repertoire was sequenced with immunoSEQ multiplex PCR; TCRdb's copy has only in-frame clones and lacks some. D and trimming were read from the DNA, whereas the V and J calls and clone size are those reported in that table. The repertoire has about 240,000 clones, roughly 80% of them found once; the top ten carry around 7.2%.

The chain is built from TRBV19 and TRBJ2-2, with D possibly matching TRBD1 (5 bases). The TCR originated in a woman of 80 years or more with COVID-19, enrolled during active disease. Sequenced input: peripheral blood. Written as DNA, the CDR3 is TGTGCCAGTAGTATCGGACACCTTACGAACACCGGGGAGCTGTTTTTT. It specifies CASSIGHLTNTGELFF. The entire variable domain, with the rest obtained from reference TRBV19 and TRBJ2-2, is as follows: DGGITQSPKYLFRKEGQNVTLSCEQNLNHDAMYWYRQDPGQGLRLIYYSQIVNDFQKGDIAEGYSVSREKKESFPLTVTSAQKNPTAFYLCASSIGHLTNTGELFFGEGSRLTVL.